Below are 17 T cell receptor beta chains sequenced from a single sample in a study of regulatory T cells in long-lasting Graves disease. CDR3 regions were amplified by Arm-PCR using iRepertoire HTBI primers to build TCR beta libraries. TCRdb passed the multiplex PCR reads through MiXCR, listing each CDR3 protein once. The sample shows approximately 470,000 distinct CDR3 sequences, around 20% of them seen only once. The time point is: persistent/refractory GD, antithyroid drugs over 5 years with positive TRAb. PBMC-derived RNA was used for the TCR library. Sequencing was performed on peripheral blood mononuclear cells (PBMCs), taken when the disease was refractory, from a patient treated with antithyroid drugs. These receptors were taken from a female donor with Graves disease.

This clonotype was seen many times. The CDR3 DNA follows: TGTGCCAGCAGTTTAGGGGGGGGGCCCCAGCATTTT. Translated, it gives CASSLGGGPQHF. The chain carries TRBV27 and TRBJ1-5; D perhaps matches TRBD1 (5 bases). This CDR3 spans 12 amino acids. The ends were cut back, 2 bases at V and 9 bases at J, with 8 bases in the middle. The germline V gene encodes CDR1 MNHEY and CDR2 SMNVEV (reference sequence).

Of note for this clonotype: This may be a read error: a much more frequent sequence differs by one nucleotide. This chain uses TRBV7-2 with TRBJ1-3; the D gene is possibly TRBD1 (6 bases). Trimming shortened V by 2 bases and J by 5 bases, and 16 bases separated the two germline ends. CDR3 length: 16 amino acids. The V gene's germline CDR1 is SGHTA and CDR2 FQGNSA. The CDR3 DNA reads as TGTGCCAGCAGCTTATGGAACAGGGCGGATAGAAACACCATATATTTT. This sequence encodes CASSLWNRADRNTIYF. Full variable domain (rest looked up from reference TRBV7-2 and TRBJ1-3): GAGVSQSPSNKVTEKGKDVELRCDPISGHTALYWYRQSLGQGLEFLIYFQGNSAPDKSGLPSDRFSAERTGGSVSTLTIQRTQQEDSAVYLCASSLWNRADRNTIYFGEGSWLTVV.

This clonotype appeared a few times. The chain links TRBV7-9 to TRBJ1-1; maybe TRBD1 (5 bases). Germline loops: CDR1 SEHNR, CDR2 FQNEAQ (reference sequence). Trimming took off 3 bases at V and 3 bases at J, with 14 bases between the two ends. CDR3 length equals 15 residues. Here the CDR3 reads CASSLFRGADTEAFF. The CDR3 nucleotides read TGTGCCAGCAGCTTGTTTCGGGGCGCGGACACTGAAGCTTTCTTT.

This clonotype was seen a single time. V is TRBV6-1 and J is TRBJ1-2; 8 nucleotides line up with TRBD1. Germline CDR1 reads MNHNS; CDR2 reads SASEGT. This CDR3 comprises 13 residues. V trimming: 6 bases; J trimming: 5 bases; junction bases outside the gene matches: 5. The CDR3 here is CASRSTGEYGYTF. Here the CDR3 DNA reads TGTGCCAGCAGGTCGACAGGGGAGTATGGCTACACCTTC.

The chain joins TRBV24-1 to TRBJ1-5; D unclear. V was clipped by 5 bases and J by 5 bases, with 9 bases between them. The CDR3 runs to 13 residues. The germline V gene encodes CDR1 KGHDR and CDR2 SFDVKD. The CDR3 DNA sequence: TGTGCCACCAGTGCATCCTCTTATCAGCCCCAGCATTTT. This codes for CATSASSYQPQHF.

The table lists this clonotype with a few counts. This chain connects TRBV3-1 to TRBJ2-2, with D perhaps being TRBD1 or TRBD2 (5 bases each). Germline CDR1 LGHDT, CDR2 YNNKEL (reference sequence). The length of the CDR3 is 17 residues. V was trimmed by 1 base and J by 4 bases, leaving 16 bases between them. DNA of the CDR3: TGTGCCAGCAGCCAAGGTGTCTCGCAGGGAGTCACCGGGGAGCTGTTTTTT. Translation gives CASSQGVSQGVTGELFF.

The chain joins TRBV6-9 to TRBJ2-7; perhaps TRBD1 as D (7 bases). The CDR3 spans 14 residues. V lost 4 bases and J 1 base, leaving 11 bases between the germline ends. Germline V gene sequence: CDR1 MNHGY, CDR2 SVAAGI. CDR3 sequence reads: CASSSAGQSYEQYF. CDR3 bases: TGTGCCAGCAGTTCTGCGGGACAGTCCTACGAGCAGTACTTC.

This clonotype was counted at least ten times. This sequence joins TRBV6-1 and TRBJ2-7; 8 bases align to TRBD1. The CDR3 is 15 amino acids. With V trimmed by 6 bases and J by 5 bases, 12 bases remained unmatched. Per the germline V gene, CDR1 is MNHNS and CDR2 is SASEGT. In nucleotides, the CDR3 is TGTGCCAGCAGCGTACAACAGGGGGTTGCGGACGAGCAGTACTTC. Protein sequence: CASSVQQGVADEQYF.

The chain employs TRBV30 and TRBJ1-1; D unclear. Trimming removed 1 base at V and 1 base at J, with 7 bases between. The CDR3 extends over 13 amino acids. The germline V gene has CDR1 GTSNPN and CDR2 SVGIG (reference sequence). The CDR3 is CAWSAFRNTEAFF. Written as DNA, the CDR3 is TGTGCCTGGAGTGCATTTCGGAACACTGAAGCTTTCTTT.

This clonotype was observed a handful of times. This chain joins TRBV4-1 and TRBJ2-2, with D uncertain. The CDR3 consists of 15 residues. V was cut by 2 bases and J by 1 base, with 8 bases left in between. Germline CDR1 reads MGHRA; CDR2 reads YSYEKL. CDR3 in DNA: TGCGCCAGCAGCCAAAGGACGGAGAACACCGGGGAGCTGTTTTTT. This encodes CASSQRTENTGELFF.

This clonotype has a handful of counts. V usage is TRBV9 and J usage is TRBJ1-1; D is unclear. CDR1 is SGDLS and CDR2 is YYNGEE in the germline V gene. This CDR3 region has 14 residues. The V end was cut by 3 bases, the J end by 1 base, with 10 bases between. CDR3 sequence reads: CASSGELGNTEAFF. The CDR3 nucleotides read TGTGCCAGCAGCGGCGAACTGGGGAACACTGAAGCTTTCTTT.

This clonotype was detected only once. This clone may be a read error of a much larger clone one base away. The CDR3: CATGGRLYGYTF. The DNA for the CDR3 is TGTGCCACCGGGGGAAGGCTCTATGGCTACACCTTC. The chain has TRBV28 and TRBJ1-2; the D gene is possibly TRBD1 (5 bases). This CDR3 has 12 amino acids. Trimming removed 10 bases from V and 4 bases from J, with 13 bases in between. The germline CDR1 and CDR2 sequences are MDHEN and SYDVKM.

This rearrangement joins TRBV5-1 to TRBJ2-5, with D tentatively TRBD1 (5 bases). This CDR3 has 16 residues. Per the germline V gene, CDR1 is SGHRS and CDR2 is YFSETQ. V gave up 1 base and J gave up 5 bases, with 18 bases separating them. The CDR3 bases are TGCGCCAGCAGCTTGAGGATTTGGACAAACCGGGAGACCCAGTACTTC. This encodes CASSLRIWTNRETQYF.

This clonotype has only a few counts. This chain uses TRBV12-3 or TRBV12-4 with TRBJ1-5, with TRBD1 as a possible D gene (5 bases). The CDR3 is 13 residues long. Trimming left V 6 bases short and J 5 bases short, with 11 bases between. The CDR3 protein is CASSPGAYQPQHF. DNA for the CDR3: TGTGCCAGCAGCCCCGGGGCATATCAGCCCCAGCATTTT.

The gene calls are TRBV27 and TRBJ2-2; D could derive from TRBD1 or TRBD2 (6 bases each). CDR1 and CDR2 from the germline V gene are MNHEY and SMNVEV (reference sequence). Trimming left V 3 bases short and J 0 bases short, with 14 bases between. The CDR3 is made up of 17 amino acids. In DNA form, the CDR3 reads TGTGCCAGCAGTTTTGTGAGGGGGGATCCGAACACCGGGGAGCTGTTTTTT. Residues: CASSFVRGDPNTGELFF.

V and J are TRBV9 and TRBJ2-3; no firm D call. The CDR3 runs 13 residues. Germline-derived CDR1 and CDR2 are SGDLS and YYNGEE. With 5 bases removed from V and 1 base from J, the gap between germline ends came to 8 bases. The CDR3 is CASRSAGTDTQYF. CDR3 sequence (DNA): TGTGCCAGCAGATCTGCGGGCACAGATACGCAGTATTTT.

The chain is built from TRBV10-3 and TRBJ2-3; weak D call: TRBD2 (5 bases). V lost 3 bases, J lost 5 bases, and 15 bases lay in between. CDR3 length equals 15 residues. Germline V CDR1 and CDR2: ENHRY, SYGVKD. CDR3 amino acids: CAISDIPLEGDTQYF. Written as DNA, the CDR3 is TGTGCCATCAGTGACATCCCCCTAGAGGGAGATACGCAGTATTTT.